The present T cell receptor (beta chain) was sequenced within a study of shared clonotypes between healthy human individuals. Whole-study findings and limits: Sorted-subset sequencing, rarefaction showed, was incomplete despite large depth. Shared clonotypes across all four donors exceeded non-shared ones in generation probability.

As regards this clone: Its antigen is as yet unknown.

The protocol was immunoSEQ multiplex PCR, while the TCRdb copy is restricted to in-frame clones and leaves out a portion. The table shows millions of clones, with around 95% occurring only once. The donor cohort consisted entirely of Caucasian adults residing in Nashville, Tennessee. The J segment lost 4 bases and the V segment lost 1 base, leaving 3 bases of the junction unmatched. This CDR3 is 16 amino acids long. The germline V gene encodes CDR1 MNHNS and CDR2 SASEGT. The chain combines TRBV6-1 with TRBJ2-7; 14 bases line up with TRBD2. The sequence came from a young man in good health. The specimen was naive CD4+ T cells sorted from blood. The subset: CD45RA+ positively selected. The CDR3 nucleotides are TGTGCCAGCAGTGAAGGGACTAGCGGGAGGTTGTACGAGCAGTACTTC. Residues: CASSEGTSGRLYEQYF.